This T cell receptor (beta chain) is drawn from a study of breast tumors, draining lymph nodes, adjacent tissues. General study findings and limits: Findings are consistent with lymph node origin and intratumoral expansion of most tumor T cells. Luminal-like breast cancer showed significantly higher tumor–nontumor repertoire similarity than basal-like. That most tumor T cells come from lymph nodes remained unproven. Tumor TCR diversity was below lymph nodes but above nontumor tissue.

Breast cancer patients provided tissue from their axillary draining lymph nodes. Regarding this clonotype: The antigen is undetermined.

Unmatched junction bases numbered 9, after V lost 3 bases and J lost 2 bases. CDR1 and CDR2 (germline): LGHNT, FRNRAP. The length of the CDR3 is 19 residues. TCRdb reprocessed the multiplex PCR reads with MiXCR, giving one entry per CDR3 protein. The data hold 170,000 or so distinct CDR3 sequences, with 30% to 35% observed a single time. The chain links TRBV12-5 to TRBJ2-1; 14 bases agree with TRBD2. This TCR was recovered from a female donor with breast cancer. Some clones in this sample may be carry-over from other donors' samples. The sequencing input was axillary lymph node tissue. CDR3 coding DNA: TGTGCTAGTGGTTTTGGAGGGACTAGCGGGAGTGGGACCTACAATGAGCAGTTCTTC. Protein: CASGFGGTSGSGTYNEQFF.